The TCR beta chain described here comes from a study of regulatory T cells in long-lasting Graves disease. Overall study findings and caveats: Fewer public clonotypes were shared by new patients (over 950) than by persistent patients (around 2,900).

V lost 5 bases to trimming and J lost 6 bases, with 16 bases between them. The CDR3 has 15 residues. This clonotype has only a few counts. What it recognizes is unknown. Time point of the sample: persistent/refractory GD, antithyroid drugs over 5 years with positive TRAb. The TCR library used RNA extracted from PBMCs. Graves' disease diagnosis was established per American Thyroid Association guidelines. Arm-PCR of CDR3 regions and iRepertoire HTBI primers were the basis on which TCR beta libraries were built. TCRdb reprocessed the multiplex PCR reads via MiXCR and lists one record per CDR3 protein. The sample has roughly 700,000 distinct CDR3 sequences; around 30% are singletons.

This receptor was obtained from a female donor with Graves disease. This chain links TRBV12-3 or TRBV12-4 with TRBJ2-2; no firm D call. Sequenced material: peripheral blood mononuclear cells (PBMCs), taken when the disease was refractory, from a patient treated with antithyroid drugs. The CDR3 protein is CASSMGTLRPGELFF. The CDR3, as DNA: TGTGCCAGCAGTATGGGCACCCTTCGCCCCGGGGAGCTGTTTTTT.